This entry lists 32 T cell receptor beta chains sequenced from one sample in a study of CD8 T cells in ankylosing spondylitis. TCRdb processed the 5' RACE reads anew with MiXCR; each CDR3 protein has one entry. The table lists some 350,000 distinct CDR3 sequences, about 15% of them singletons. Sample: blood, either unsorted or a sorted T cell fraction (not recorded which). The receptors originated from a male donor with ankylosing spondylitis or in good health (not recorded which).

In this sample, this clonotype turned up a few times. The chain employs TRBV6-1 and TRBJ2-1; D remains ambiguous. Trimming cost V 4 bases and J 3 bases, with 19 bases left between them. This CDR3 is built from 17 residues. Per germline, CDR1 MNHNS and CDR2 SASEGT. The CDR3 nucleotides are TGTGCCAGCAGTGCATACCCCTTGAGACAAGTCTACAATGAGCAGTTCTTC. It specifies CASSAYPLRQVYNEQFF.

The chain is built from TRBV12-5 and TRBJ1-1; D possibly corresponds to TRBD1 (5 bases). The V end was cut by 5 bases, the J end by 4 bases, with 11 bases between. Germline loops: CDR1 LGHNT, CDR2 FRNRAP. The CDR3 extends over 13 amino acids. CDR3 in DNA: TGTGCTAGTGGTCCCCGGGACTTCACTGAAGCTTTCTTT. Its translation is CASGPRDFTEAFF.

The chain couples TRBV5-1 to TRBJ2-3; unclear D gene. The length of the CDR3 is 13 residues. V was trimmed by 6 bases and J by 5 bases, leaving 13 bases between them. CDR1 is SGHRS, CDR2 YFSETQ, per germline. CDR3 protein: CASTQAFVDTQYF. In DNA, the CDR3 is TGCGCCAGCACGCAGGCCTTCGTAGATACGCAGTATTTT.

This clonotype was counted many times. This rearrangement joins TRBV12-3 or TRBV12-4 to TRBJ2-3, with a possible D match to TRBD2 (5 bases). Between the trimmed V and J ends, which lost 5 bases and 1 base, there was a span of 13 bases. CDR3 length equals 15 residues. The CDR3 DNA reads TGTGCCAGCAGTAGGACTGGAGTGCGCACAGATACGCAGTATTTT. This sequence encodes CASSRTGVRTDTQYF.

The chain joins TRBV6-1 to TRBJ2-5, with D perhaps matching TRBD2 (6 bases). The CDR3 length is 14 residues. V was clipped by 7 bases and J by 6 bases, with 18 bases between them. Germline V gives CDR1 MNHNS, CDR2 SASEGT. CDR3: CASKLRDSGQTQYF. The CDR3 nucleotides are TGTGCCAGCAAGCTCCGGGACTCGGGCCAGACCCAGTACTTC.

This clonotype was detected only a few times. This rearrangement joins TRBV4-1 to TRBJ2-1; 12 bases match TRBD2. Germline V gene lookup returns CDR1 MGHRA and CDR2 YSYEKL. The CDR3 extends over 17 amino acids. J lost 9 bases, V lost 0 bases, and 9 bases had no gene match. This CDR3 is CASSQEFLAGGRGEQFF. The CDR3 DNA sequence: TGCGCCAGCAGCCAAGAGTTTCTAGCGGGGGGGCGAGGTGAGCAGTTCTTC.

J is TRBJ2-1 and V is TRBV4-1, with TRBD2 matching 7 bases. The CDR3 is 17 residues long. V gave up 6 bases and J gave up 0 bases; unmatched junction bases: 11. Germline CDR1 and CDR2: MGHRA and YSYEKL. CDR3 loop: CASSSGSLPSSYNEQFF. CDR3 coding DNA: TGCGCCAGCAGTAGCGGGTCACTACCAAGCTCCTACAATGAGCAGTTCTTC.

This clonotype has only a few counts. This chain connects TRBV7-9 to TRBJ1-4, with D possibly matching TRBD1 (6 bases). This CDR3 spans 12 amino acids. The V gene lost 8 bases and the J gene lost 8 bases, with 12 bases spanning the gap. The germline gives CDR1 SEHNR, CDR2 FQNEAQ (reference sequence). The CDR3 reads CASRRGDEKLFF. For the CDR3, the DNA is TGTGCCAGCCGGAGGGGGGACGAAAAACTGTTTTTT.

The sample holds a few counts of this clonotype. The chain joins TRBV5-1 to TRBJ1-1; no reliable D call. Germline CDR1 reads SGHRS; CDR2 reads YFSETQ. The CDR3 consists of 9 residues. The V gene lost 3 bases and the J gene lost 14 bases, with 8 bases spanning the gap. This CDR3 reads CASSSPDFF. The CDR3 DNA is TGCGCCAGCAGCTCACCCGACTTCTTT.

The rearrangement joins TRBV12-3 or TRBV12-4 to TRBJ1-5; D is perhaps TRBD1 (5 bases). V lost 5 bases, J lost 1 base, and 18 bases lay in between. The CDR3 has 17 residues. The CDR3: CASSPHGTGVSNQPQHF. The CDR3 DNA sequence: TGTGCCAGCAGTCCCCATGGGACGGGGGTCAGCAATCAGCCCCAGCATTTT.

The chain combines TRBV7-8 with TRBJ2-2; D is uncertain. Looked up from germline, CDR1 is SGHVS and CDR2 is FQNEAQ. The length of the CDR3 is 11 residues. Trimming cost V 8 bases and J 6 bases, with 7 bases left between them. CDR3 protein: CASLGAGELFF. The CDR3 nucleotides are TGTGCCAGCCTGGGCGCCGGGGAGCTGTTTTTT.

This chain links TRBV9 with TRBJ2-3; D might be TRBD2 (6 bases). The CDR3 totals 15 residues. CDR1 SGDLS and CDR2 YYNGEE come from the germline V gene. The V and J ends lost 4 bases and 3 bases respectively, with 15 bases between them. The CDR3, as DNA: TGTGCCAGCAGCCCCGTAGCGGTGTCGACAGATACGCAGTATTTT. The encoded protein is CASSPVAVSTDTQYF.

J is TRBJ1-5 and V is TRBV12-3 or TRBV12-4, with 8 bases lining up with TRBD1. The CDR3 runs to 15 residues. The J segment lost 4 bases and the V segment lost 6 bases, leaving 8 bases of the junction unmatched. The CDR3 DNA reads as TGTGCCAGCAGCTATCGGGGGACAGGTAATCAGCCCCAGCATTTT. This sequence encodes CASSYRGTGNQPQHF.

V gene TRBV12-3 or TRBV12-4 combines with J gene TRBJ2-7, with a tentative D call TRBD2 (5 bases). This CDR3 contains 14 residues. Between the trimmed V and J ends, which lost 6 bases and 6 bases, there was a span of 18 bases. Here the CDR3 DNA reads TGTGCCAGCAGGGCGGGCTTTCCTCTCGCCGAGCAGTACTTC. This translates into CASRAGFPLAEQYF.

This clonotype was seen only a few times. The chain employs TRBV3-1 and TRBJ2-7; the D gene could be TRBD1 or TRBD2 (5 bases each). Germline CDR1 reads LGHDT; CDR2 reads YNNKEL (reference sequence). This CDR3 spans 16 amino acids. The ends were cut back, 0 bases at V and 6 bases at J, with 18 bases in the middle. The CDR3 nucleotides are TGTGCCAGCAGCCAAGAAGGCGGGCGCCGTAGGGGCGAGCAGTACTTC. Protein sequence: CASSQEGGRRRGEQYF.

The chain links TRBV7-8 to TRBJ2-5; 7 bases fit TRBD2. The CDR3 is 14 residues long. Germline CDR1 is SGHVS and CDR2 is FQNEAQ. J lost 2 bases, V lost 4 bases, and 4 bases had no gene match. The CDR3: CASSSTSRQETQYF. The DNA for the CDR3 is TGTGCCAGCAGCTCGACTAGCAGACAAGAGACCCAGTACTTC.

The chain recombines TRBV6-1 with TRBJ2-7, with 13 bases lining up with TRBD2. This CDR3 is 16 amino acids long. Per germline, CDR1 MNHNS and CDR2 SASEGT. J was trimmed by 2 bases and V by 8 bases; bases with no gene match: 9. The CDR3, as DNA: TGTGCCAGCCTAGGACTAGCGGGGGTGACCACCTACGAGCAGTACTTC. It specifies CASLGLAGVTTYEQYF.

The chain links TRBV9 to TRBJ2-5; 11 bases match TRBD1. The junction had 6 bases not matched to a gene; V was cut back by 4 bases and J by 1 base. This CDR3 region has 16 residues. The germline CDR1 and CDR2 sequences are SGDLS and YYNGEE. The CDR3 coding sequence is TGTGCCAGCAGCCTTCCCGGGACAGGGGGCCAAGAGACCCAGTACTTC. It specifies CASSLPGTGGQETQYF.

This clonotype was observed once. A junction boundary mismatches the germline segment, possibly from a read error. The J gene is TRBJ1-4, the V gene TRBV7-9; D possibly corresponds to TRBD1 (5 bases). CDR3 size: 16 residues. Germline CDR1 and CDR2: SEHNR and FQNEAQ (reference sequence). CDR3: CAISPQSTGVDEKLFF. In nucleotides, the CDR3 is TGTGCCATCAGCCCCCAATCGACGGGGGTAGATGAAAAACTGTTTTTT.

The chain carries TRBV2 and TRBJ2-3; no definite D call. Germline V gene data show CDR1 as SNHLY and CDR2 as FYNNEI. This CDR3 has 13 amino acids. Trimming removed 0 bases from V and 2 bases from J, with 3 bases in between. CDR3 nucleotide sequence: TGTGCCAGCAGTGAAGCGCTCACAGATACGCAGTATTTT. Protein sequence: CASSEALTDTQYF.

The CDR3 loop reads CASSPEPGGGYGYTF. In nucleotides, the CDR3 is TGTGCCAGCAGCCCCGAGCCAGGGGGAGGCTATGGCTACACCTTC. The chain is built from TRBV3-1 and TRBJ1-2; 7 nucleotides agree with TRBD1. Trimming took 4 bases from V and 4 from J; bases not matched to a gene: 9. CDR3 length: 15 amino acids. CDR1 is LGHDT, CDR2 YNNKEL, per germline (reference sequence).

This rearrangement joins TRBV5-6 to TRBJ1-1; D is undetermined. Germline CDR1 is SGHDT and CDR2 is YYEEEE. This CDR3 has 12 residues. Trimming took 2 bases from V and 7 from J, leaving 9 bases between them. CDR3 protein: CASSFGGVEAFF. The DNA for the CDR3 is TGTGCCAGCAGCTTTGGTGGGGTTGAAGCTTTCTTT.

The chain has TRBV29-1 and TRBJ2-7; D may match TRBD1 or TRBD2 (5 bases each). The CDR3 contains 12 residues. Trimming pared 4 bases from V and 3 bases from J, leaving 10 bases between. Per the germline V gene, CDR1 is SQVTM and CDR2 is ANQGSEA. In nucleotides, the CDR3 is TGCAGCGTTGCCAGGGACCGCTACGAGCAGTACTTC. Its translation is CSVARDRYEQYF.

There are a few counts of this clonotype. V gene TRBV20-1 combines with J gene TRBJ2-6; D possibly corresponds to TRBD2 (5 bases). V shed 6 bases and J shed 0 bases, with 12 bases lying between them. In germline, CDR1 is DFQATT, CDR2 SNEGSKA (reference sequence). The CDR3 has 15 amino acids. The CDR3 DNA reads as TGCAGTGCCTCCGAGGGTAGCTCTGGGGCCAACGTCCTGACTTTC. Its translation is CSASEGSSGANVLTF.

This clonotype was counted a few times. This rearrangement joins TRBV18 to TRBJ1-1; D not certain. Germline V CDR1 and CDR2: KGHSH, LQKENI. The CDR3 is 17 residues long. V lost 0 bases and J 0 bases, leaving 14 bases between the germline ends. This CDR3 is CASSPPGLGIMNTEAFF. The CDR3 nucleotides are TGTGCCAGCTCACCACCGGGGTTGGGAATCATGAACACTGAAGCTTTCTTT.

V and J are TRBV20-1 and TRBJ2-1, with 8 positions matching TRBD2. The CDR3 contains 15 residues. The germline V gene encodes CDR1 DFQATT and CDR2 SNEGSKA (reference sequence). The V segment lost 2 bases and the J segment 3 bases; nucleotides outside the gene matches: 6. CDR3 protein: CSARNERGLYNEQFF. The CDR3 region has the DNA TGCAGTGCTAGAAACGAGCGGGGGCTCTACAATGAGCAGTTCTTC.

The CDR3 is CASSLARSSGGPDTQYF. The CDR3 DNA sequence: TGTGCCAGCAGCTTAGCGCGATCCAGCGGGGGACCAGATACGCAGTATTTT. The chain employs TRBV7-2 and TRBJ2-3, with 8 bases identical to TRBD2. This CDR3 has 17 amino acids. The V gene end was trimmed by 0 bases and the J gene end by 4 bases; junction bases not matched to a gene: 9. The germline CDR1 and CDR2 sequences are SGHTA and FQGNSA.

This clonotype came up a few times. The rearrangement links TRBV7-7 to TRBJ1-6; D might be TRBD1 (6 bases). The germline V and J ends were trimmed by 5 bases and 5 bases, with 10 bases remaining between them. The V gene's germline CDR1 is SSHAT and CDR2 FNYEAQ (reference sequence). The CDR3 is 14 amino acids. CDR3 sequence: CASSPRGDNSPLHF. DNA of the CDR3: TGTGCCAGCAGCCCGAGGGGGGATAATTCACCCCTCCACTTT.

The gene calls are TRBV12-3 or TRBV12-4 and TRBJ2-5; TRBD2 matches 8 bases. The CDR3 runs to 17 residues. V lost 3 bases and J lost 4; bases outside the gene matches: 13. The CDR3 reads CASSLGSGGAYRETQYF. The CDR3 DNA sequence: TGTGCCAGCAGTTTGGGTTCCGGGGGGGCCTACCGAGAGACCCAGTACTTC.

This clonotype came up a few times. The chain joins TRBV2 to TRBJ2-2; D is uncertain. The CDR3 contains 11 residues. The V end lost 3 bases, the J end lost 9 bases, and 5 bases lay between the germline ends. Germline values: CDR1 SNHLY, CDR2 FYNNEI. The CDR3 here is CASSDNRELFF. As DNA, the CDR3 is TGTGCCAGCAGTGACAACCGGGAGCTGTTTTTT. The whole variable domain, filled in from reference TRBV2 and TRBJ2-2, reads EPEVTQTPSHQVTQMGQEVILRCVPISNHLYFYWYRQILGQKVEFLVSFYNNEISEKSEIFDDQFSVERPDGSNFTLKIRSTKLEDSAMYFCASSDNRELFFGEGSRLTVL.

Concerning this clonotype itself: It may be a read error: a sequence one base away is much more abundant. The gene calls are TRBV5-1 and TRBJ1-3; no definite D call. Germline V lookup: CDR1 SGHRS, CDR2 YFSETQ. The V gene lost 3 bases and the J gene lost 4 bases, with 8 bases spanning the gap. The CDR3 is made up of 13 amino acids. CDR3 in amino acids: CASSSASGNTIYF. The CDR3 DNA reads TGCGCCAGCAGCTCCGCTTCCGGAAACACCATATATTTT.

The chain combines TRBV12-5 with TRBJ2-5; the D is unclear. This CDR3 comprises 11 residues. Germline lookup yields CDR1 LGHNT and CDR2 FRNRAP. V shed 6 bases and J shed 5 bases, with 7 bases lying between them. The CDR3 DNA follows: TGTGCTAGTGGCCCCGACGAGACCCAGTACTTC. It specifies CASGPDETQYF.